Below, 18 T cell receptor beta chains from the same sample are listed, as sequenced in a study of blood T cell repertoires in COVID-19. Generated by immunoSEQ multiplex PCR, the TCRdb table keeps only in-frame clones and is missing some. The table records approximately 100,000 clones, approximately 80% of them present only once. The sample comprised peripheral blood. The receptor set was obtained from a woman aged 60-75 years with acute or convalescent COVID-19.

The rearrangement uses TRBV5-1 and TRBJ2-1; 9 bases match TRBD1. The CDR3 contains 15 residues. Germline V CDR1 and CDR2: SGHRS, YFSETQ. The trim removed 6 bases at V and 10 bases at J, leaving 14 bases unmatched. The CDR3 nucleotides are TGCGCCAGCACTTCATTGGGGACAGGGCTTAACGAGCAGTTCTTC. This gives the protein CASTSLGTGLNEQFF.

Only a few counts were recorded for this clone. This rearrangement joins TRBV6-5 to TRBJ1-5; weak D call: TRBD1 (5 bases). This CDR3 has 15 residues. V was clipped by 4 bases and J by 6 bases, with 16 bases between them. Looked up from germline, CDR1 is MNHEY and CDR2 is SVGAGI. The CDR3 here is CASSSRAGQGQPQHF. The CDR3 DNA is TGTGCCAGCAGTTCTCGGGCAGGGCAGGGTCAGCCCCAGCATTTT.

This chain links TRBV3-1 (or the pseudogene TRBV3-2) with TRBJ2-1, with TRBD2 matching 9 bases. This CDR3 spans 15 amino acids. The ends lost 5 bases at V and 9 bases at J; junction bases unmatched: 11. Germline CDR1 and CDR2: LGHDT and YNNKEL (reference sequence). The CDR3: CASSNGGGVPAEQFF. For the CDR3, the DNA is TGTGCCAGCAGCAATGGCGGGGGGGTTCCCGCTGAGCAGTTCTTC.

This chain uses TRBV9 with TRBJ1-2, with D perhaps TRBD1 (6 bases). The V end was cut by 3 bases, the J end by 2 bases, with 20 bases between. Germline V gene data show CDR1 as SGDLS and CDR2 as YYNGEE. The CDR3 is made up of 17 amino acids. CDR3 in DNA: TGTGCCAGCAGCGGCGACAGGATCGTTTCGGGAAACTATGGCTACACCTTC. The encoded protein is CASSGDRIVSGNYGYTF.

The chain joins TRBV9 to TRBJ2-1; 10 nucleotides align to TRBD2. This CDR3 region has 15 residues. After removal of 0 bases from V and 8 bases from J, the junction contained 5 bases not matched to a gene. The germline CDR1 and CDR2 sequences are SGDLS and YYNGEE. CDR3 sequence reads: CASSVEPSGGHEQFF. The CDR3 coding sequence is TGTGCCAGCAGCGTAGAACCTAGCGGGGGACATGAGCAGTTCTTC.

The chain joins TRBV11-2 to TRBJ1-2; D is unresolved. The CDR3 loop spans 14 amino acids. Trimming removed 0 bases from V and 3 bases from J, with 8 bases in between. Germline V gene sequence: CDR1 SGHAT, CDR2 FQNNGV. CDR3 bases: TGTGCCAGCAGCTTAGACCGACGGGACTATGGCTACACCTTC. It translates to CASSLDRRDYGYTF.

The chain recombines TRBV5-4 with TRBJ2-3, with 9 positions matching TRBD2. J lost 2 bases, V lost 0 bases, and 4 bases had no gene match. The CDR3 is made up of 16 amino acids. Germline V CDR1 and CDR2: SGHNT, YYREEE (reference sequence). The CDR3 protein is CASSLALAGTTDTQYF. CDR3 in DNA: TGTGCCAGCAGCTTGGCGCTAGCGGGGACCACAGATACGCAGTATTTT.

The V call is TRBV27, the J call TRBJ2-3; 7 bases align to TRBD2. This CDR3 has 16 amino acids. J was trimmed by 3 bases and V by 0 bases; bases with no gene match: 6. The V gene's germline CDR1 is MNHEY and CDR2 SMNVEV (reference sequence). Here the CDR3 DNA reads TGTGCCAGCAGTTTATCTGGGAGGGCCGGTACAGATACGCAGTATTTT. Translation gives CASSLSGRAGTDTQYF.

This clone appeared once. This rearrangement joins TRBV28 to TRBJ1-2, with 10 nucleotides matching TRBD1. The CDR3 spans 15 residues. Germline lookup yields CDR1 MDHEN and CDR2 SYDVKM. The V segment lost 6 bases and the J segment 7 bases; nucleotides outside the gene matches: 11. CDR3 amino acids: CASSSPRQGAGGYTF. The CDR3 DNA reads TGTGCCAGCAGCTCTCCTAGACAGGGGGCTGGTGGCTACACCTTC.

The gene calls are TRBV3-1 (or the pseudogene TRBV3-2) and TRBJ2-7; D is unresolved. Germline V gene data show CDR1 as LGHDT and CDR2 as YNNKEL (reference sequence). The CDR3 is 14 amino acids. The V end lost 1 base, the J end lost 6 bases, and 13 bases lay between the germline ends. CDR3 coding DNA: TGTGCCAGCAGCCAAGTGAGCCGTGAAACCGAGCAGTACTTC. Translation gives CASSQVSRETEQYF.

DNA of the CDR3: TGTGCCAGCAGCTTAGGGGAATTTAGCGGGAACACCGGGGAGCTGTTTTTT. It encodes CASSLGEFSGNTGELFF. The chain carries TRBV7-3 and TRBJ2-2, with D possibly TRBD2 on 6 matching bases. Germline CDR1 and CDR2: SGHTA and FQGTGA. V lost 2 bases and J 1 base, leaving 14 bases between the germline ends. The CDR3 loop spans 17 amino acids.

This chain connects TRBV21-1 to TRBJ1-4; TRBD1 is the table's D call, not checked against the DNA. TRBV21-1 is reported as a pseudogene. CDR3 length: 15 amino acids. In nucleotides, the CDR3 is TGTGCCAGCAGCAAACCAGTCACAGTTAATGAAAAACTGTTTTTT. It is translated as CASSKPVTVNEKLFF.

This clone turned up a few times. The rearrangement links TRBV5-1 to TRBJ2-3; 14 bases map to TRBD2. Germline CDR1 is SGHRS and CDR2 is YFSETQ. The CDR3 runs 17 residues. V lost 4 bases and J lost 2; bases outside the gene matches: 6. The CDR3 loop reads CASSLGLAGALTDTQYF. CDR3 coding DNA: TGCGCCAGCAGCCTGGGACTAGCGGGGGCTCTCACAGATACGCAGTATTTT.

Written as DNA, the CDR3 is TGTGCCAGTAGTATCTTCAGGGGGGCTGGAAACACCATATATTTT. Amino acids: CASSIFRGAGNTIYF. The V and J genes are TRBV19 and TRBJ1-3; 7 positions agree with TRBD1. The V segment lost 3 bases and the J segment 2 bases; nucleotides outside the gene matches: 4. CDR3 length: 15 residues. In germline, CDR1 is LNHDA, CDR2 SQIVND (reference sequence).

The chain is built from TRBV6-1 and TRBJ1-2; possible D gene TRBD1, 6 bases. Germline assignment: CDR1 MNHNS and CDR2 SASEGT. The V and J ends lost 1 base and 2 bases respectively, with 11 bases between them. The CDR3 spans 15 residues. The CDR3 coding sequence is TGTGCCAGCAGTGAAGTTCATACAGGGAACTATGGCTACACCTTC. This translates into CASSEVHTGNYGYTF.

This rearrangement joins TRBV6-5 to TRBJ1-2; D is unresolved. The germline gives CDR1 MNHEY, CDR2 SVGAGI. The CDR3 spans 15 residues. V was clipped by 0 bases and J by 0 bases, with 8 bases between them. The DNA for the CDR3 is TGTGCCAGCAGTTACTCGGGCGCCGCTAACTATGGCTACACCTTC. Its translation is CASSYSGAANYGYTF.

This chain uses TRBV29-1 with TRBJ1-2, with TRBD1 matching 7 bases. Germline V gene lookup returns CDR1 SQVTM and CDR2 ANQGSEA. V shed 5 bases, J shed 8 bases, and the junction held 8 bases outside the gene matches. The CDR3 is made up of 12 amino acids. The DNA for the CDR3 is TGCAGCGTTTCCAGGGGGGCTAACGGCTACACCTTC. Translation: CSVSRGANGYTF.

This clone is a singleton in its sample. The V gene is TRBV18, the J gene TRBJ1-6, with no clear D. The CDR3 has 13 amino acids. Germline V gene sequence: CDR1 KGHSH, CDR2 LQKENI. Trimming left V 5 bases short and J 7 bases short, with 9 bases between. The chain's CDR3 is CASSSGPNSPLHF. The DNA for the CDR3 is TGTGCCAGCTCATCGGGTCCGAATTCACCCCTCCACTTT.